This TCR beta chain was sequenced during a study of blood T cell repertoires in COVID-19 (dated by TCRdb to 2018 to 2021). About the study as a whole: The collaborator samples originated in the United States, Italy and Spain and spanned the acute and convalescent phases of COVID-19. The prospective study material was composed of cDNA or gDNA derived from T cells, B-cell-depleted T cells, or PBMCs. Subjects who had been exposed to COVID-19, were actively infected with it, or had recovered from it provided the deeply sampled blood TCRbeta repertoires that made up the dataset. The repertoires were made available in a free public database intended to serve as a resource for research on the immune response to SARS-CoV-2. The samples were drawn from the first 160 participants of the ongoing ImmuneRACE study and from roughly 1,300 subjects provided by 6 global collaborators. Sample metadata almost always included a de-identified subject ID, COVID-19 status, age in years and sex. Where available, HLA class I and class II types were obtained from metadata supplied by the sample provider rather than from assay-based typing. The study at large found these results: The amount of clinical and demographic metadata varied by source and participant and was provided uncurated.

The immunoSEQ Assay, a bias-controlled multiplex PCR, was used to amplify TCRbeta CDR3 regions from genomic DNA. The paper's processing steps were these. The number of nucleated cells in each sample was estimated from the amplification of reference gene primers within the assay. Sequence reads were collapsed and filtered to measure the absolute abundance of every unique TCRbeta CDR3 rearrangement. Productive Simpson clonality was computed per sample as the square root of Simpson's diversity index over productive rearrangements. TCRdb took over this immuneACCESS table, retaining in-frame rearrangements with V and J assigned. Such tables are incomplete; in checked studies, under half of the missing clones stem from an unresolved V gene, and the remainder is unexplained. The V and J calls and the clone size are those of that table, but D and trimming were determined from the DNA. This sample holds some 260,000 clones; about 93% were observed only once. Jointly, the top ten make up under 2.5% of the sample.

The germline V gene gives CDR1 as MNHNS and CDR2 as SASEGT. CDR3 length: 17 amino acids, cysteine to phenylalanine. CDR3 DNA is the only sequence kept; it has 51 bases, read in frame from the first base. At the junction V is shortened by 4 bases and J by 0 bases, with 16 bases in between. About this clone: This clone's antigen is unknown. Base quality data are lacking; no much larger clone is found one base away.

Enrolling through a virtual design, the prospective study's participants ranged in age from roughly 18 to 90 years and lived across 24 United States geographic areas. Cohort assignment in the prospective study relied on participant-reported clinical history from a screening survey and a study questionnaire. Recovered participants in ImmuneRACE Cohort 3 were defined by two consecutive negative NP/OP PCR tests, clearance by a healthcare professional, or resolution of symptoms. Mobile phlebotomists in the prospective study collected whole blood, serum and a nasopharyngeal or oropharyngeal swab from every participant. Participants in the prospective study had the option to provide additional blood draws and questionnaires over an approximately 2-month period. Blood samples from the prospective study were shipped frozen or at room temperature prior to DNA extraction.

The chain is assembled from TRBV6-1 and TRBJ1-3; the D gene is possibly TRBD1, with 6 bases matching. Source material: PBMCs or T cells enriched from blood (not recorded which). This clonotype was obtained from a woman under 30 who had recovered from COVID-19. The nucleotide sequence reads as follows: TGTGCCAGCAGTGCCAGCGGACAGTCTAACTCTGGAAACACCATATATTTT. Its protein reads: CASSASGQSNSGNTIYF.